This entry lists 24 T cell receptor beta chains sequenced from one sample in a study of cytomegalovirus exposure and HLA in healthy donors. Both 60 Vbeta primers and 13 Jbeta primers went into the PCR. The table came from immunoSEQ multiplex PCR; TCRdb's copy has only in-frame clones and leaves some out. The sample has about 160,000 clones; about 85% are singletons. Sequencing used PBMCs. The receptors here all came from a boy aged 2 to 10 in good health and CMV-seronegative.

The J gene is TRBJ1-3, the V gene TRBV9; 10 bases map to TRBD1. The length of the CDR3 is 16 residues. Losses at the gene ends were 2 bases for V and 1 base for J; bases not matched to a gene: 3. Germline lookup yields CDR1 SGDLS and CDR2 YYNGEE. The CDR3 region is CASSVDRGLSGNTIYF. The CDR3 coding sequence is TGTGCCAGCAGCGTTGACAGGGGGCTTTCTGGAAACACCATATATTTT.

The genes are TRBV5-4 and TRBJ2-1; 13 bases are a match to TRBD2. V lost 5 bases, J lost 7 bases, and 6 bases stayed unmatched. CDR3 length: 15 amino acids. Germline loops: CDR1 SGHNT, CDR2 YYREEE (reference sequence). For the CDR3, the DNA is TGTGCCAGCAGTCATCCGGGACTAGCGGGAAATGAGCAGTTCTTC. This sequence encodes CASSHPGLAGNEQFF.

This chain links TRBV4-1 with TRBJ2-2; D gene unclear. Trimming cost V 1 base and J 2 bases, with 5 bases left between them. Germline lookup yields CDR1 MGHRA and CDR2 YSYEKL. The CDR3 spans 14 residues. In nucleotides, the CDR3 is TGCGCCAGCAGCCAAGTATTCAACACCGGGGAGCTGTTTTTT. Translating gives CASSQVFNTGELFF.

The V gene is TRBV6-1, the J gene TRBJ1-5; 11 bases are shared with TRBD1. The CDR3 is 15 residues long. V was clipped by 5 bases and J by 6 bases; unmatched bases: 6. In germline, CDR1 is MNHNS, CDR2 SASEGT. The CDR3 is CASSRGTGGVQPQHF. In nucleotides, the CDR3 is TGTGCCAGCAGTAGAGGGACAGGGGGTGTTCAGCCCCAGCATTTT.

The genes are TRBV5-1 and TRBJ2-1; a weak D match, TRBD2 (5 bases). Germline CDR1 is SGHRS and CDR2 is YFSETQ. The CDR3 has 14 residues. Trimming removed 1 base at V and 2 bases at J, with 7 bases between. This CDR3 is CASSLRTPYNEQFF. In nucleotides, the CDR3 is TGCGCCAGCAGCTTGAGGACTCCCTACAATGAGCAGTTCTTC.

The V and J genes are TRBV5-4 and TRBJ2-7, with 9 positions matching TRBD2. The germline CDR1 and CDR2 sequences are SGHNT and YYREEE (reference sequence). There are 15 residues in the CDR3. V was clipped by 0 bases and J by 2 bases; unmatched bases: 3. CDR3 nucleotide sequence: TGTGCCAGCAGCTTGGCGAGCGGGAGGACCTACGAGCAGTACTTC. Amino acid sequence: CASSLASGRTYEQYF.

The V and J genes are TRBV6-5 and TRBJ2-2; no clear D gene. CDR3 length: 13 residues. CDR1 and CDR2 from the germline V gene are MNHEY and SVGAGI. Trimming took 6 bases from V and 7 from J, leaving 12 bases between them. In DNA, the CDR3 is TGTGCCAGCAGCCGATACTTTGACGGGGAGCTGTTTTTT. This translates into CASSRYFDGELFF.

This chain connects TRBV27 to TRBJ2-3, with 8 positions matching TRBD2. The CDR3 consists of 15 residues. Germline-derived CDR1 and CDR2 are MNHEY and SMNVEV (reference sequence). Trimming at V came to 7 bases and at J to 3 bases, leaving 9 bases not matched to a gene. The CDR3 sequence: CASNIAGRSTDTQYF. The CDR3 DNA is TGTGCCAGCAACATAGCGGGAAGGAGTACAGATACGCAGTATTTT.

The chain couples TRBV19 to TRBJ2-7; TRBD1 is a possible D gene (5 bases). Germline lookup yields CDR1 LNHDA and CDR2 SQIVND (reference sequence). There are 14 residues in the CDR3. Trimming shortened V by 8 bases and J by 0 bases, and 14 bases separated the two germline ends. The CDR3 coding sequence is TGTGCCAGTTCCCAGGGTGGGGACTCCTACGAGCAGTACTTC. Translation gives CASSQGGDSYEQYF.

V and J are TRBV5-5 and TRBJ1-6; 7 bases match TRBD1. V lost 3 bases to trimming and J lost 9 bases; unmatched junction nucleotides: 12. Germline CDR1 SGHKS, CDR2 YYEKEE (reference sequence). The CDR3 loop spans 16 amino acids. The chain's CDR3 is CASSYNRGVEGSPLHF. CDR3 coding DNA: TGTGCCAGCAGCTATAACAGGGGTGTAGAAGGTTCACCCCTCCACTTT. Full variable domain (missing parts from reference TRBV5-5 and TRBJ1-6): DAGVTQSPTHLIKTRGQQVTLRCSPISGHKSVSWYQQVLGQGPQFIFQYYEKEERGRGNFPDRFSARQFPNYSSELNVNALLLGDSALYLCASSYNRGVEGSPLHFGNGTRLTVT.

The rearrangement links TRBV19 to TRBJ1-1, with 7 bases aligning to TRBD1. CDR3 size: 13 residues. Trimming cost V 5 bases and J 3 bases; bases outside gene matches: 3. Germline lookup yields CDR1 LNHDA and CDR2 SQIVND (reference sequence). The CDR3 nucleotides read TGTGCCAGTAGTGTCGACAGGGACACTGAAGCTTTCTTT. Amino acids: CASSVDRDTEAFF.

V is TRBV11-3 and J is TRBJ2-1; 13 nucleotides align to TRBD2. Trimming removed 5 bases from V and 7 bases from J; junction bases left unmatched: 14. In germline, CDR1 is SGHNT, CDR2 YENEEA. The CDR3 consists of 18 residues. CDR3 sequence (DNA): TGTGCCAGCAGCATCGGACTAGCGGGAGTAATCGGGGAGAATGAGCAGTTCTTC. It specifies CASSIGLAGVIGENEQFF.

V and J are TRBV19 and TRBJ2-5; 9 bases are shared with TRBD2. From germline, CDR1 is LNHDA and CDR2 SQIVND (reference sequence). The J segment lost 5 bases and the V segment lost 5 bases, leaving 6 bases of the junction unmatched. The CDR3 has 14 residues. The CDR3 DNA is TGTGCCAGTAGTCGCGGGGGGGCCGAGGAGACCCAGTACTTC. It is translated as CASSRGGAEETQYF.

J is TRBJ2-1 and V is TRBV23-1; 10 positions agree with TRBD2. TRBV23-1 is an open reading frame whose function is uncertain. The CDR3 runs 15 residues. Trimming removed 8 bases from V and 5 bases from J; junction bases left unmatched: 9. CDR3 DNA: TGCGCCAGCGCATACCAGCGGGAGGGACACAATGAGCAGTTCTTC. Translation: CASAYQREGHNEQFF.

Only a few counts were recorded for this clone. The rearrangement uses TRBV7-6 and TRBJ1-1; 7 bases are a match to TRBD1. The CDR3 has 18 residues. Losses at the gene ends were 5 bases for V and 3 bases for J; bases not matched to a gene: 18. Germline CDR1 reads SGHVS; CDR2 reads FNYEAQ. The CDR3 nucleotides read TGTGCCAGCAGCCCTCCGCCGGACAGGCAAGGATGGGACACTGAAGCTTTCTTT. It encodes CASSPPPDRQGWDTEAFF.

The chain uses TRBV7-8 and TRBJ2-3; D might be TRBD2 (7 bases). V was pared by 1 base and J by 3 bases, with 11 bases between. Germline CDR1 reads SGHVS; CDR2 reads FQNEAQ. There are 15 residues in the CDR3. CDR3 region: CASSLGRGRTDTQYF. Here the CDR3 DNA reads TGTGCCAGCAGCTTAGGGCGGGGGCGAACAGATACGCAGTATTTT.

The CDR3 protein is CATSRDRQGGNSPLHF. The DNA for the CDR3 is TGTGCCACCAGCAGAGATCGACAGGGTGGGAATTCACCCCTCCACTTT. The genes are TRBV15 and TRBJ1-6; TRBD1 aligns across 7 bases. V was clipped by 0 bases and J by 7 bases; unmatched bases: 6. Germline V CDR1 and CDR2: LNHNV, YYDKDF (reference sequence). The CDR3 runs 16 residues. Full variable domain (outside the CDR3, taken from reference TRBV15 and TRBJ1-6): DAMVIQNPRYQVTQFGKPVTLSCSQTLNHNVMYWYQQKSSQAPKLLFHYYDKDFNNEADTPDNFQSRRPNTSFCFLDIRSPGLGDTAMYLCATSRDRQGGNSPLHFGNGTRLTVT.

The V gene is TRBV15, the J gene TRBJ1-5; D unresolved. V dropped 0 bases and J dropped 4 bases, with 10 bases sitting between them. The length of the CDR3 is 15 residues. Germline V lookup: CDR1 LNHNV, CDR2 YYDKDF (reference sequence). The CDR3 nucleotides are TGTGCCACCAGCAGAGATCGGGGAATAAATCAGCCCCAGCATTTT. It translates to CATSRDRGINQPQHF.

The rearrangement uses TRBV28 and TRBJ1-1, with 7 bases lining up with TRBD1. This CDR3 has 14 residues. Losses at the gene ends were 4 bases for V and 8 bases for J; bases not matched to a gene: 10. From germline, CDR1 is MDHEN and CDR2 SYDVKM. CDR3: CASSSRSIQGEAFF. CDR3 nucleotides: TGTGCCAGCAGTTCTCGCTCAATACAGGGGGAAGCTTTCTTT.

CDR3 region: CASSLLTVPTMNTEAFF. The CDR3 DNA reads as TGTGCCAGCAGTTTACTGACAGTCCCTACTATGAACACTGAAGCTTTCTTT. This chain links TRBV27 with TRBJ1-1; a weak D match, TRBD1 (5 bases). Germline CDR1 reads MNHEY; CDR2 reads SMNVEV (reference sequence). V was pared by 2 bases and J by 0 bases, with 16 bases between. CDR3 size: 17 residues.

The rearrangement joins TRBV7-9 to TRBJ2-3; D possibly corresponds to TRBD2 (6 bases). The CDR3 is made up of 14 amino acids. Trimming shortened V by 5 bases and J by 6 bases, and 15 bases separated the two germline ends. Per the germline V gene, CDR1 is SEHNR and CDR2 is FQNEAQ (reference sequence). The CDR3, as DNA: TGTGCCAGCAGCCCGGGGACTGCCTATGATACGCAGTATTTT. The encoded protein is CASSPGTAYDTQYF.

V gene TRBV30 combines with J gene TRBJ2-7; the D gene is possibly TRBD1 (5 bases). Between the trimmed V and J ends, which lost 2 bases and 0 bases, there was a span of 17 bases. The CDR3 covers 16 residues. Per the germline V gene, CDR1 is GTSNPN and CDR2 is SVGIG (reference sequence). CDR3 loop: CAWSRFDSRLSYEQYV. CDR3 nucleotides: TGTGCCTGGAGTAGGTTCGACAGCCGTCTCTCCTACGAGCAGTACGTC.

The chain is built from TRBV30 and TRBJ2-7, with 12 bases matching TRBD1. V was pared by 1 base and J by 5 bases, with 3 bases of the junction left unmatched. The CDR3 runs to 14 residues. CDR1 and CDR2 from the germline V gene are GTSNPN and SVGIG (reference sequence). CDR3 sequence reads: CAWSGGTGGHEQYF. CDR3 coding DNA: TGTGCCTGGAGTGGGGGGACAGGGGGCCACGAGCAGTACTTC.

CDR3 DNA: TGTGCCAGCAGCCATTTAGCGGGAGATGTCGGGGAGCTGTTTTTT. It specifies CASSHLAGDVGELFF. J is TRBJ2-2 and V is TRBV4-2; TRBD2 aligns across 9 bases. There are 15 residues in the CDR3. Germline V CDR1 and CDR2: LGHNA, YNFKEQ. The ends lost 3 bases at V and 7 bases at J; junction bases unmatched: 6.